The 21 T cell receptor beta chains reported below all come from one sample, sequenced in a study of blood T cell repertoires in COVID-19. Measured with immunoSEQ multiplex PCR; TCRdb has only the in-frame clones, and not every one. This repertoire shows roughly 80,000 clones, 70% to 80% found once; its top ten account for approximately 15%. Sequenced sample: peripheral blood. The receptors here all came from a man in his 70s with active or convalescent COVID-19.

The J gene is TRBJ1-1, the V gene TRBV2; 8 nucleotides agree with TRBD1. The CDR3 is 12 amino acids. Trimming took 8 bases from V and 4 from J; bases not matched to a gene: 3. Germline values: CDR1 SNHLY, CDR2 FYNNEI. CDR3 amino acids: CASVQGATEAFF. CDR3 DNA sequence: TGTGCCAGCGTTCAGGGGGCCACTGAAGCTTTCTTT.

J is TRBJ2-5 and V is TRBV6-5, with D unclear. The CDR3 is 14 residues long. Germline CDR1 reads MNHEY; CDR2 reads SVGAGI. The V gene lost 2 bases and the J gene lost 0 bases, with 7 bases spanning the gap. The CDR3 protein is CASSYGRNQETQYF. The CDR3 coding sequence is TGTGCCAGCAGTTACGGGCGCAACCAAGAGACCCAGTACTTC.

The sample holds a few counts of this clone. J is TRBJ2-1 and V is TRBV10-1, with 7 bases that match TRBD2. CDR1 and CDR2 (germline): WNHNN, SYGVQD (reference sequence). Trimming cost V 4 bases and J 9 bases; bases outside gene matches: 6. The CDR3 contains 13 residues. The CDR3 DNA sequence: TGCGCCAGCAGTGTAGGGTGGGGGGGTGAGCAGTTCTTC. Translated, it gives CASSVGWGGEQFF.

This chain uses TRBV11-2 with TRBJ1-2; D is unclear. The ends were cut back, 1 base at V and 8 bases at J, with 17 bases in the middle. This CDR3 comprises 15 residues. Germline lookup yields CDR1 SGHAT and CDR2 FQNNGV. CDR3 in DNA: TGTGCCAGCAGCTTAGCTCATCAGCGGGTCGGGGGCTACACCTTC. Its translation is CASSLAHQRVGGYTF. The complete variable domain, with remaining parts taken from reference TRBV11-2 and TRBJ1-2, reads EAGVAQSPRYKIIEKRQSVAFWCNPISGHATLYWYQQILGQGPKLLIQFQNNGVVDDSQLPKDRFSAERLKGVDSTLKIQPAKLEDSAVYLCASSLAHQRVGGYTFGSGTRLTVV.

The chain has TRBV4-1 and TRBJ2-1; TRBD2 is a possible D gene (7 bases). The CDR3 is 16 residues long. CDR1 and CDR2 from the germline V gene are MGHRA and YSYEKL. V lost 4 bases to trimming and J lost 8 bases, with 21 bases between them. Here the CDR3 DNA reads TGCGCCAGCAGCCGATCCAGAGAAGGGGGGGCCGATGAGCAGTTCTTC. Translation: CASSRSREGGADEQFF.

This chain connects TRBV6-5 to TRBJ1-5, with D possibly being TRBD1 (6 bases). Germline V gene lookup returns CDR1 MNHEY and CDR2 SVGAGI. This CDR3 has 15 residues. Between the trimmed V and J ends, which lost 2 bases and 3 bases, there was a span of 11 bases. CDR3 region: CASSYDRSYNQPQHF. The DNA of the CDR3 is TGTGCCAGCAGTTACGACAGGTCCTACAATCAGCCCCAGCATTTT.

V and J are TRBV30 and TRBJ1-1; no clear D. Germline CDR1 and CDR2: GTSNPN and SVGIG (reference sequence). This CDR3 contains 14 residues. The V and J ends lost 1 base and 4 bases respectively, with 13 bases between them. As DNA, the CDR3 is TGTGCCTGGAGTGCCCATCTGCGCGGCACTGAAGCTTTCTTT. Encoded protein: CAWSAHLRGTEAFF.

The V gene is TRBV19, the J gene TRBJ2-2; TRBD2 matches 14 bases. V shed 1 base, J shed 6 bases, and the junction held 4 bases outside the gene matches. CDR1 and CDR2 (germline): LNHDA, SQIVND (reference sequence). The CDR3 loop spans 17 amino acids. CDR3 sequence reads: CASSIVGTSGGSGELFF. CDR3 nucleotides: TGTGCCAGTAGTATAGTAGGGACTAGCGGGGGTTCCGGGGAGCTGTTTTTT.

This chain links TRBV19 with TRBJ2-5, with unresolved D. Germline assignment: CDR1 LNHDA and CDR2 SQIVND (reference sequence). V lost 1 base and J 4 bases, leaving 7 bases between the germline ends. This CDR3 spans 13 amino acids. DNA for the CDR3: TGTGCCAGTAGTATAGTCCTCCGAGAGACCCAGTACTTC. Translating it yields CASSIVLRETQYF.

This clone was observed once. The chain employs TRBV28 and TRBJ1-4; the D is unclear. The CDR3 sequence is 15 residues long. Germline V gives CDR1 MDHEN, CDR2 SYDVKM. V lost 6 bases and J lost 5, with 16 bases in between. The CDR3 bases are TGTGCCAGCAGCCTTCCGGGATTTGGGAATGAAAAACTGTTTTTT. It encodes CASSLPGFGNEKLFF.

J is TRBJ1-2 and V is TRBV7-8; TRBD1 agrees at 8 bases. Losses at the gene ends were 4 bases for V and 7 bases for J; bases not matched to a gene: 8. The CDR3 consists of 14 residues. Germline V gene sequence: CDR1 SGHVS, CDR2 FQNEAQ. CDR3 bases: TGTGCCAGCAGCTCAGATAAGACAGGGGTTGGCTACACCTTC. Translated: CASSSDKTGVGYTF.

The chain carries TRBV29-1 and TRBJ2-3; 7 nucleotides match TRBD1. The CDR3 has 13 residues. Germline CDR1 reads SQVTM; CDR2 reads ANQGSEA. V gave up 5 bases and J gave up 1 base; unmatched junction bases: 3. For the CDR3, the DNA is TGCAGCGTTAAAGGACAGGGCACAGATACGCAGTATTTT. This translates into CSVKGQGTDTQYF.

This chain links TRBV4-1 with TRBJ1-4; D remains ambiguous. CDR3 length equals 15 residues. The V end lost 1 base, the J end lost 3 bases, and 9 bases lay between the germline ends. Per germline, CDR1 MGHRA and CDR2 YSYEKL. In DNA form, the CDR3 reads TGCGCCAGCAGCCAAGTAGCCGGGGCTAATGAAAAACTGTTTTTT. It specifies CASSQVAGANEKLFF.

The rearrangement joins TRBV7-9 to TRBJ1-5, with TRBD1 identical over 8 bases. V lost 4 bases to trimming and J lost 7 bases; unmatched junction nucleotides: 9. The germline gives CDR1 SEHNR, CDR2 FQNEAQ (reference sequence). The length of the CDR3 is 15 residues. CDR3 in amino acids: CASSYFAGGEQPQHF. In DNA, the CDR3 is TGTGCCAGCAGCTACTTTGCAGGGGGCGAGCAGCCCCAGCATTTT.

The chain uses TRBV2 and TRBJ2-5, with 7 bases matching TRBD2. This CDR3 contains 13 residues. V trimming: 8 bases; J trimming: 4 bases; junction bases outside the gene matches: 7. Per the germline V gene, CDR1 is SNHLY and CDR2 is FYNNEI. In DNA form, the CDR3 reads TGTGCCAGCTGGGGGAGGGGAGGAGAGACCCAGTACTTC. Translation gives CASWGRGGETQYF.

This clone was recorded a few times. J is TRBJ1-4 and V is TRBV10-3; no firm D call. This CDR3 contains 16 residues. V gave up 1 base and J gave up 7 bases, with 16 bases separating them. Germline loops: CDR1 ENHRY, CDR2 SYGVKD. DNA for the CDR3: TGTGCCATCAGTGAGTTGGCATCTAGGAGTGGTGAAAAACTGTTTTTT. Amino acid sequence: CAISELASRSGEKLFF.

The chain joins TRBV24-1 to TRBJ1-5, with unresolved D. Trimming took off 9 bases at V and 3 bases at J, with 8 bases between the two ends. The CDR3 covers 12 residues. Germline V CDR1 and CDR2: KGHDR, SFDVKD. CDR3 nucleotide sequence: TGTGCCACCTCCCGGGACAATCAGCCCCAGCATTTT. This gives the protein CATSRDNQPQHF.

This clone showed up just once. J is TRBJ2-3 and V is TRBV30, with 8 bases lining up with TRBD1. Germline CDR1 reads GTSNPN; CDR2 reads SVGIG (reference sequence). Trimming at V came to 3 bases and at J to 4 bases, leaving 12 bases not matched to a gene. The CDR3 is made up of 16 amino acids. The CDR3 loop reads CAWRPMRQGYSDTQYF. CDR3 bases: TGTGCCTGGAGGCCCATGCGACAGGGGTATTCAGATACGCAGTATTTT.

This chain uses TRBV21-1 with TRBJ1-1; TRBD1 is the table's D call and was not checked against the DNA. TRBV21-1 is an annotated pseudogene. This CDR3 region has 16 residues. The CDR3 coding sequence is TGTGCCAGCAGCCCCGAGAGACGGCAGGGGCGGACTGAAGCTTTCTTT. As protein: CASSPERRQGRTEAFF.

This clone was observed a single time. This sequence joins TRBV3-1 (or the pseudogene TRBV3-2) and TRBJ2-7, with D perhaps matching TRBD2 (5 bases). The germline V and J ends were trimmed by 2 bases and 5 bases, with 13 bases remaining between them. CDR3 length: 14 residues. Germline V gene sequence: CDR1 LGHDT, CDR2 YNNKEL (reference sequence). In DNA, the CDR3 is TGTGCCAGCAGCCAACAGGAGGTGAGAAACGAGCAGTACTTC. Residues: CASSQQEVRNEQYF.

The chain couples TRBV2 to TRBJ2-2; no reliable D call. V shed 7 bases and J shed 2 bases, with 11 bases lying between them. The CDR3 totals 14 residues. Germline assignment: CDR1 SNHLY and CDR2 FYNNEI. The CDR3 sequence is CASTRQLNTGELFF. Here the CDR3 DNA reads TGTGCCAGCACGAGGCAGTTAAACACCGGGGAGCTGTTTTTT.